This T cell receptor beta chain was sequenced for a study of T cell responses to AZD1222 COVID-19 vaccine. Some clones are missing from TCRdb's copy, which holds only in-frame ones; the method was immunoSEQ multiplex PCR. The sample lists 140,000 to 150,000 clones, about 93% seen once, with 1.9% in the top ten. This clone was recorded only once. Antigen specificity is unknown. The V gene lost 6 bases and the J gene lost 3 bases, with 5 bases spanning the gap. This CDR3 contains 12 residues. The germline CDR1 and CDR2 sequences are SGHAT and FQNNGV. Findings and caveats of the study: Spike regions recognized by vaccine-associated CD4 TCRs spanned the protein, led by 160-218 and 743-854.

This material consisted of peripheral blood, taken on day 0 of AZD1222 vaccination. This TCR was recovered from an adult in good health. The V and J genes are TRBV11-2 and TRBJ2-2; the D gene could be TRBD1 or TRBD2 (5 bases each). The CDR3 loop reads CASRGDTGELFF. The CDR3 nucleotides are TGTGCCAGCAGGGGGGACACCGGGGAGCTGTTTTTT.